The clone carrying this T cell receptor beta chain was picked up a small number of times. PCR was performed using 60 Vbeta and 13 Jbeta primers. Clones were read by immunoSEQ multiplex PCR, and TCRdb kept only the in-frame ones, dropping some. The sample records around 85,000 clones, over 60% being singletons. CDR3 length equals 13 residues. The ends were cut back, 2 bases at V and 6 bases at J, with 12 bases in the middle. The V gene's germline CDR1 is GTSNPN and CDR2 SVGIG (reference sequence). This record comes from a study of cytomegalovirus exposure and HLA in healthy donors. V and J are TRBV30 and TRBJ2-3; D gene ambiguous. The sequencing sample was made of PBMCs. The sequence was collected from a male donor in good health and CMV-seronegative. The CDR3 protein is CAWSLTFRDTQYF. In nucleotides, the CDR3 is TGTGCCTGGAGTCTGACATTCCGTGATACGCAGTATTTT.